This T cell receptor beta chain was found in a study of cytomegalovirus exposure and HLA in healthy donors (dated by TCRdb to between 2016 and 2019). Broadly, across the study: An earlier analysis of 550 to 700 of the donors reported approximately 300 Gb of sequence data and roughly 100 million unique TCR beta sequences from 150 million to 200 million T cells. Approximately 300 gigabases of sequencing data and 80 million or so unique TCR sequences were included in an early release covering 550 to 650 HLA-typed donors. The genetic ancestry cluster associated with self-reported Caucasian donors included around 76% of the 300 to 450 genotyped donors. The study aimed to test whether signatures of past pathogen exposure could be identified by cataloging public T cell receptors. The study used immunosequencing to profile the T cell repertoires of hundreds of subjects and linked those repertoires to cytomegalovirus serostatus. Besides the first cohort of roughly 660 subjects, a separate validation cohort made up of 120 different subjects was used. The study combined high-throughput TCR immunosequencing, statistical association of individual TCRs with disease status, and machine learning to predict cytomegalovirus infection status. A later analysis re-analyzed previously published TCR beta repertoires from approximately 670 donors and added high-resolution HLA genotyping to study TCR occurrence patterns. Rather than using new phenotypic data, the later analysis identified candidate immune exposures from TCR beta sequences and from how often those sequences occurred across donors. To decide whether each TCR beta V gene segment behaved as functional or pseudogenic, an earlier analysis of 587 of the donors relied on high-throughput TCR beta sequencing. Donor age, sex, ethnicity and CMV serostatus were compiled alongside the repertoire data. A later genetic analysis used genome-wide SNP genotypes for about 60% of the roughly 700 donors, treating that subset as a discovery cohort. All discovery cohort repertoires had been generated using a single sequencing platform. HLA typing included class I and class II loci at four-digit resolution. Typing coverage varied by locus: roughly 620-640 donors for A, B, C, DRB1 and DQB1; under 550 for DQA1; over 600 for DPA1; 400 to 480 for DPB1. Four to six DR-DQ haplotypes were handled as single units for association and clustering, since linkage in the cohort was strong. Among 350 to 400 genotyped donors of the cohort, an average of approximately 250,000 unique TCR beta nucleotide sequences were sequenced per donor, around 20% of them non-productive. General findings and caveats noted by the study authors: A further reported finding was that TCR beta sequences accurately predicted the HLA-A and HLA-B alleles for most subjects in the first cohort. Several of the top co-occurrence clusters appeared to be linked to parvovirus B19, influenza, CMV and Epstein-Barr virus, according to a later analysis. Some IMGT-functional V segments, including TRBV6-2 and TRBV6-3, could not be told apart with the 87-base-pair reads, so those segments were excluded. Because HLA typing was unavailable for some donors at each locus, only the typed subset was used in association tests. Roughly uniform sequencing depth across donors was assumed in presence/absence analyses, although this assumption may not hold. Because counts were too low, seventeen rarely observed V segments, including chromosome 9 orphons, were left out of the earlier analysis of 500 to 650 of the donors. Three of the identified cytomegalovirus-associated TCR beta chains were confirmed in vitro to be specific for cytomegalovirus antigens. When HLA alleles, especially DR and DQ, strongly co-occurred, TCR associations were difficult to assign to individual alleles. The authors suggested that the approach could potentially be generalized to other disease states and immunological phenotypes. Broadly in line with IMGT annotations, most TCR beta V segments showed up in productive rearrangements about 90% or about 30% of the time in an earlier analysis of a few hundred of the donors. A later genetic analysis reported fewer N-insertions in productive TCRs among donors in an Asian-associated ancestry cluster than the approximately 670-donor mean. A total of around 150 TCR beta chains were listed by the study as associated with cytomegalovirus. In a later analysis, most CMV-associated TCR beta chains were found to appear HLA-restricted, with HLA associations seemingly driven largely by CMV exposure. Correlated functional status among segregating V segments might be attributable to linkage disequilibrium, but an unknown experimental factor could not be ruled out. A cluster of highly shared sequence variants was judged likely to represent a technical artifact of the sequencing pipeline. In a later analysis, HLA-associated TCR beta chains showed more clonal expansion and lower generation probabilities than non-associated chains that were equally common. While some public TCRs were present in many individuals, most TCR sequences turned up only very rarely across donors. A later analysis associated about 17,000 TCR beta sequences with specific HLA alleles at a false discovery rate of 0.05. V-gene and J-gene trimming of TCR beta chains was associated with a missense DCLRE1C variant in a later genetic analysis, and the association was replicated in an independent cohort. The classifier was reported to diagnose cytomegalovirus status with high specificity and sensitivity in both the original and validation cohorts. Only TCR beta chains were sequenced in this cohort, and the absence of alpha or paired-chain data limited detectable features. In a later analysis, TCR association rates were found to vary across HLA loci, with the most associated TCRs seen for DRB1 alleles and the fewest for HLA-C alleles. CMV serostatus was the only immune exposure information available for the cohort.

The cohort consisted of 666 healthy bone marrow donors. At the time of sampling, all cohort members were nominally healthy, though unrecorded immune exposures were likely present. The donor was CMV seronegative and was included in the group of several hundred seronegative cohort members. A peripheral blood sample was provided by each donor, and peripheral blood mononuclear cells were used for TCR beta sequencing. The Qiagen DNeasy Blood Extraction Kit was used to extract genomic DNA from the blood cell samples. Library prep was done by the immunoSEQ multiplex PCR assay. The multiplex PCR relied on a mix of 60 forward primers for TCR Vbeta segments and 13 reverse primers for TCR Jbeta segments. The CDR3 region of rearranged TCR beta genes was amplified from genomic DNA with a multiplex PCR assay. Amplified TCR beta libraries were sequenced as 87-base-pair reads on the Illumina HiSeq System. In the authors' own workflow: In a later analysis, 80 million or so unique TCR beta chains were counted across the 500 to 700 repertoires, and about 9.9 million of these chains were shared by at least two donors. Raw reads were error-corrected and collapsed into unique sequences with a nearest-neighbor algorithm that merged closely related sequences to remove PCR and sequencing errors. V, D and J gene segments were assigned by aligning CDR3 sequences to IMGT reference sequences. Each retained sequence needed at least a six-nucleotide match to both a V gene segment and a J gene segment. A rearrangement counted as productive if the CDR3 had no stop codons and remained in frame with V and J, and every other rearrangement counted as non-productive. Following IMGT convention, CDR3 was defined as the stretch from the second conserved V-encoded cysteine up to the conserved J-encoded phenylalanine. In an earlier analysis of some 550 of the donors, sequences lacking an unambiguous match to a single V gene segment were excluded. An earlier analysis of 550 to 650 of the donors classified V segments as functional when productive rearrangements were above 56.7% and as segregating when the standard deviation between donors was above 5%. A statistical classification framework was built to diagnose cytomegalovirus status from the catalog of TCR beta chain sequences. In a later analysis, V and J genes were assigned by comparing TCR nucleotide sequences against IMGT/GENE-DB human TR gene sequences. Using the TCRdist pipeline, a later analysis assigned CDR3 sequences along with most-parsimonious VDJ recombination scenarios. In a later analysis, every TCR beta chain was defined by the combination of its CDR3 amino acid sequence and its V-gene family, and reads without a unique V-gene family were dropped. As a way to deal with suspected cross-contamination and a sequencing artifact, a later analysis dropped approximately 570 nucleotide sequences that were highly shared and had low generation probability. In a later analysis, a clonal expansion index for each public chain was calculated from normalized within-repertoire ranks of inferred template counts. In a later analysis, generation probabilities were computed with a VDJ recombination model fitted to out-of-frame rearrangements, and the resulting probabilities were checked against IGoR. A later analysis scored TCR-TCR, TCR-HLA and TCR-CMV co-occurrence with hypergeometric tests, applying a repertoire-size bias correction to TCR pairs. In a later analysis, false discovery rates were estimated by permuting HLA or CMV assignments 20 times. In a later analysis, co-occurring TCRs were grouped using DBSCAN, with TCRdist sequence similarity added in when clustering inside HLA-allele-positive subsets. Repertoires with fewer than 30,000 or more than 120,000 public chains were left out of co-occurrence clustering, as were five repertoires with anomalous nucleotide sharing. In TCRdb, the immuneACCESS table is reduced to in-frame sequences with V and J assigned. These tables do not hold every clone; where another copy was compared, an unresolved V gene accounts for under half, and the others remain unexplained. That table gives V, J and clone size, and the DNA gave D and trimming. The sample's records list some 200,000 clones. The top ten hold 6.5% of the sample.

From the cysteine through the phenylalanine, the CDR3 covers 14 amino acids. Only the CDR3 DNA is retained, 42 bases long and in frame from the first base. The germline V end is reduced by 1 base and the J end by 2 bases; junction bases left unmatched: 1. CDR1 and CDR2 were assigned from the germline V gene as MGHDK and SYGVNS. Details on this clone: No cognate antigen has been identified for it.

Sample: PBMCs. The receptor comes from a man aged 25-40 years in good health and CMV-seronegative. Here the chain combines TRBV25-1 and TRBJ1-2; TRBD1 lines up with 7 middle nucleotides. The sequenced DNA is TGTGCCAGCAGTGAATGGGGACAGAACTATGGCTACACCTTC. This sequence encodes CASSEWGQNYGYTF.